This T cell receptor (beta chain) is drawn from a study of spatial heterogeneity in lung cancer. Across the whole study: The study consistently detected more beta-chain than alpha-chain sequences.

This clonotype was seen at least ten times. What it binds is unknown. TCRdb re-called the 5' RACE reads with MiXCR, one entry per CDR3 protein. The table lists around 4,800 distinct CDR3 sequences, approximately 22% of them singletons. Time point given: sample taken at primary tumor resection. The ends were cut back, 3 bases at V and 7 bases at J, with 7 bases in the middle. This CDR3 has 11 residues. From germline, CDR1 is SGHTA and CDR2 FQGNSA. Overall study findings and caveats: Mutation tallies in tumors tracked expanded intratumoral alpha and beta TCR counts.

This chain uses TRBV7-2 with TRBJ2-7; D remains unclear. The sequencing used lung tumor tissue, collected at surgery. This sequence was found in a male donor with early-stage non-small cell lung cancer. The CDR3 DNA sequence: TGTGCCAGCAGCTTTCTAGGGGAGCAGTACTTC. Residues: CASSFLGEQYF. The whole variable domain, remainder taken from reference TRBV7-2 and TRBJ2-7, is GAGVSQSPSNKVTEKGKDVELRCDPISGHTALYWYRQSLGQGLEFLIYFQGNSAPDKSGLPSDRFSAERTGGSVSTLTIQRTQQEDSAVYLCASSFLGEQYFGPGTRLTVT.